This TCR beta chain was sequenced during a study of response to subunit inactivated influenza vaccine. From the RT-PCR reads, TCRdb called clonotypes with MiXCR, one entry per CDR3 protein. The sample contains around 520,000 distinct CDR3 sequences, about an eighth of which appear only once. Germline loops: CDR1 ENHRY, CDR2 SYGVKD. Trimming removed 6 bases from V and 6 bases from J, with 15 bases in between. There are 13 residues in the CDR3. The TCR comes from a man aged 50 to 59 who received an inactivated influenza vaccine. Sample: PBMCs from blood, taken on the day of vaccination. The rearrangement uses TRBV10-3 and TRBJ2-7; D unclear. As DNA, the CDR3 is TGTGCCATCAGCCCTGGGCCCCTCTGCGAGCAGTACTTC. It encodes CAISPGPLCEQYF.